This entry describes one T cell receptor (beta chain). 13 Jbeta primers and 60 Vbeta primers were used for the PCR. Only in-frame clones appear in the TCRdb table, and some are missing; sequencing was by immunoSEQ multiplex PCR. The data include 140,000 to 150,000 clones; the top ten clones carry under 2%. The entry originates in a study of cytomegalovirus exposure and HLA in healthy donors. The CDR3 extends over 11 amino acids. Trimming took off 0 bases at V and 7 bases at J, with 7 bases between the two ends. Per germline, CDR1 DFQATT and CDR2 SNEGSKA (reference sequence). The source of this sequence is a woman aged 50 to 60 in good health and CMV-seronegative. V gene TRBV20-1 combines with J gene TRBJ2-7, with unresolved D. What was sequenced was PBMCs. For the CDR3, the DNA is TGCAGTGCTAGAGATTGGGCGGAGCAGTACTTC. It codes for CSARDWAEQYF.